This is a list of T cell receptor beta chains from one sample in a study of metastatic and nonmetastatic thyroid tumors. TCRdb reanalyzed the PCR reads via MiXCR. The profile shows tens of thousands of clones, 17% of them singletons. Sequenced input: tumor tissue. The receptors were sampled from a female donor with papillary thyroid cancer or a benign thyroid nodule (not recorded which). Some clones in this sample may be carry-over from other donors' samples. Both conserved end residues are part of each CDR3. Fields, in order: D gene, V gene, clone size, J gene, CDR3 protein, CDR3 DNA. A D gene is named only where the DNA matches it firmly. Clone size is not always given. Where it is, it says once, few, many or a class for expanded clones.

-	TRBV5-5	few	TRBJ2-2	CASRDKNTGELFF	TGTGCCAGCAGGGATAAGAACACCGGGGAGCTGTTTTTT
TRBD2	TRBV20-1	many	TRBJ2-3	CSAIRLAGSTDTQYF	TGCAGTGCTATTAGACTAGCGGGAAGCACAGATACGCAGTATTTT
-	TRBV20-1	many	TRBJ2-7	CSARGQAPEQYF	TGCAGTGCTAGAGGACAGGCCCCCGAGCAGTACTTC
-	TRBV29-1	many	TRBJ2-5	CSVGLGPIQETQYF	TGCAGCGTTGGTTTGGGGCCGATTCAAGAGACCCAGTACTTC
-	TRBV18	many	TRBJ2-7	CASSLRHRESEQYF	TGTGCCAGCTCACTACGGCACAGGGAGTCGGAGCAGTACTTC
-	TRBV14	many	TRBJ1-6	CASSFSSGSPLHF	TGTGCCAGCAGCTTTTCAAGCGGTTCACCCCTCCACTTT
-	TRBV12-3/TRBV12-4	many	TRBJ1-3	CASSLSGGSGNTIYF	TGTGCCAGCAGTTTGTCCGGGGGTTCTGGAAACACCATATATTTT
-	TRBV9	many	TRBJ2-1	CASSVGRDFHNEQFF	TGTGCCAGCAGCGTAGGAAGGGACTTTCACAATGAGCAGTTCTTC
-	TRBV6-1	-	TRBJ2-3	CASSESGDTDTQYF	TGTGCCAGCAGTGAATCAGGGGACACAGATACGCAGTATTTT
-	TRBV30	-	TRBJ2-7	CAWSSGIAEIYEQYF	TGTGCCTGGAGTAGTGGAATAGCGGAGATCTACGAACAGTACTTC
-	TRBV28	many	TRBJ1-2	CASSDRVGNYGYTF	TGTGCCAGCAGTGATCGGGTGGGGAACTATGGCTACACCTTC
-	TRBV5-1	many	TRBJ1-4	CASSLAMTGPNEKLFF	TGCGCCAGCAGCTTGGCCATGACAGGTCCTAATGAAAAACTGTTTTTT
-	TRBV15	-	TRBJ1-1	CATSSVDWNTEAFF	TGTGCCACCAGCAGCGTAGATTGGAACACTGAAGCTTTCTTT
-	TRBV20-1	medium-sized	TRBJ2-7	CSAETPGTGRYEQYF	TGCAGTGCTGAGACCCCCGGGACTGGCCGCTACGAGCAGTACTTC
-	TRBV5-1	-	TRBJ2-1	CASSFEGYYNEQFF	TGCGCCAGCAGCTTTGAAGGATACTACAATGAGCAGTTCTTC